A selection of T cell receptor beta chains follows, all from one sample in a study of a mutant IDH1 vaccine in newly diagnosed glioma. Clones were sequenced by immunoSEQ multiplex PCR, and TCRdb holds only the in-frame ones, with some missing. The sample lists about 56,000 clones; over 80% were seen once. Their antigen targets remain unknown. The material was PBMCs, obtained from a glioma patient whose treatment included an IDH1 peptide vaccine. The receptors derive from a middle-aged man with glioma. Each CDR3 is given with its conserved first and last residue. D genes are given only for firm matches. Clone size, where shown, is once, few, many, or a class for clones that have expanded.

d_call	v_call	j_call	clone_size	cdr3_aa	cdr3_nt
-	TRBV7-2	TRBJ2-1	-	CASSLVSRRFYNEQFF	TGTGCCAGCAGCTTAGTTTCGCGACGGTTCTACAATGAGCAGTTCTTC
TRBD2	TRBV4-1	TRBJ2-1	-	CASSQDPATSGSYNEQFF	TGCGCCAGCAGCCAAGATCCCGCGACTAGCGGCTCCTACAATGAGCAGTTCTTC
TRBD1	TRBV10-3	TRBJ2-1	-	CAISALGQGAVGEQFF	TGTGCCATCAGCGCCTTGGGACAGGGGGCGGTAGGTGAGCAGTTCTTC
-	TRBV13	TRBJ2-1	-	CASSFGTPNEQFF	TGTGCCAGCAGCTTCGGGACACCCAATGAGCAGTTCTTC
-	TRBV7-2	TRBJ1-2	-	CASSLGLYNYGYTF	TGTGCCAGCAGCTTAGGACTTTATAACTATGGCTACACCTTC
-	TRBV6-1	TRBJ1-5	-	CASSAGPFYSAQHF	TGTGCCAGCAGTGCTGGTCCCTTCTATTCTGCCCAGCATTTT
-	TRBV15	TRBJ1-2	-	CATSPNGQYGYTF	TGTGCCACCAGCCCTAATGGACAGTATGGCTACACCTTC
-	TRBV19	TRBJ1-1	-	CASSIDPTQGRNTEAFF	TGTGCCAGTAGTATAGATCCAACACAGGGTCGGAACACTGAAGCTTTCTTT
-	TRBV7-8	TRBJ1-1	-	CASSLWQQNTEAFF	TGTGCCAGCAGCCTCTGGCAGCAGAACACTGAAGCTTTCTTT
TRBD1	TRBV10-3	TRBJ2-7	-	CAISGTGDFYEQYF	TGTGCCATCAGTGGGACAGGGGATTTCTACGAGCAGTACTTC
-	TRBV9	TRBJ1-3	-	CASSYETGNTIYF	TGTGCCAGCAGTTATGAAACTGGAAACACCATATATTTT
TRBD1	TRBV9	TRBJ2-7	-	CASSVGGQGANEQYF	TGTGCCAGCAGCGTAGGGGGACAGGGGGCGAACGAGCAGTACTTC
TRBD2	TRBV7-3	TRBJ2-1	-	CASSFDAGAFNEQFF	TGTGCCAGCAGTTTCGACGCGGGAGCGTTCAATGAGCAGTTCTTC
-	TRBV6-5	TRBJ2-7	once	CASSYPRTGGEQYF	TGTGCCAGCAGTTATCCCAGGACAGGAGGGGAGCAGTACTTC
-	TRBV2	TRBJ2-7	few	CASSEGQKQYF	TGTGCCAGCAGTGAAGGCCAGAAGCAGTACTTC
-	TRBV19	TRBJ2-7	-	CASSISGTGTYEQYF	TGTGCCAGTAGTATCTCTGGGACGGGGACCTACGAGCAGTACTTC
TRBD2	TRBV7-2	TRBJ2-2	-	CASSLETSIGELFF	TGTGCCAGCAGCCTGGAGACTAGCATCGGGGAGCTGTTTTTT
-	TRBV18	TRBJ2-7	-	CASSPDYEQYF	TGTGCCAGCTCACCGGACTACGAGCAGTACTTC
TRBD1	TRBV19	TRBJ2-2	-	CASRQGTVNGELFF	TGTGCCAGTAGACAAGGGACAGTGAACGGGGAGCTGTTTTTT
-	TRBV30	TRBJ1-2	-	CAWSPRGALINFYGYTF	TGTGCCTGGAGCCCGAGGGGGGCACTAATAAACTTCTATGGCTACACCTTC
TRBD2	TRBV2	TRBJ2-7	-	CASLEMASGDLSYEQYF	TGTGCCAGCCTTGAGATGGCTAGCGGGGACCTCTCCTACGAGCAGTACTTC
-	TRBV6-5	TRBJ2-2	-	CASSLPQGELFF	TGTGCCAGCAGCCTTCCCCAAGGGGAGCTGTTTTTT
TRBD2	TRBV4-3	TRBJ2-7	-	CASRLTGGEQYF	TGCGCCAGCAGACTGACGGGGGGCGAGCAGTACTTC
-	TRBV9	TRBJ1-3	-	CASSNSGNTIYF	TGTGCCAGCAGTAACTCTGGAAACACCATATATTTT
TRBD1	TRBV4-1	TRBJ1-1	few	CASSLTGGNTEAFF	TGCGCCAGCAGTCTCACAGGGGGGAACACTGAAGCTTTCTTT
TRBD1	TRBV2	TRBJ2-1	-	CASKFFQGEANEQFF	TGTGCCAGCAAATTCTTCCAGGGGGAAGCGAATGAGCAGTTCTTC
-	TRBV7-2	TRBJ2-7	-	CASSRDRGIAYEQYF	TGTGCCAGCAGCCGCGATCGGGGAATTGCCTACGAGCAGTACTTC
TRBD2	TRBV5-4	TRBJ2-7	-	CASSVTSGSSYEQYF	TGTGCCAGCAGCGTGACTAGCGGGAGTTCCTACGAGCAGTACTTC
-	TRBV15	TRBJ2-5	-	CATSNRAQETQYF	TGTGCCACCAGCAACAGAGCTCAAGAGACCCAGTACTTC
-	TRBV5-1	TRBJ2-5	-	CASSLEWGAETQYF	TGCGCCAGCAGCTTGGAGTGGGGTGCCGAGACCCAGTACTTC
-	TRBV27	TRBJ2-2	medium-sized	CASSLDGSEVGELFF	TGTGCCAGCAGTTTAGACGGGAGCGAAGTCGGGGAGCTGTTTTTT
-	TRBV7-9	TRBJ2-7	-	CASSFRETYEQYF	TGTGCCAGCAGCTTTCGGGAGACCTACGAGCAGTACTTC
-	TRBV15	TRBJ1-1	-	CATSREVIGKPSTEAFF	TGTGCCACCAGCAGAGAGGTAATTGGAAAGCCGTCCACTGAAGCTTTCTTT
TRBD2	TRBV7-2	TRBJ2-7	-	CASSAQAGGAYEQYF	TGTGCCAGCAGCGCCCAGGCGGGAGGGGCCTACGAGCAGTACTTC
-	TRBV7-3	TRBJ2-5	-	CASSLGGSETQYF	TGTGCCAGCAGCTTAGGTGGGAGTGAGACCCAGTACTTC
-	TRBV7-2	TRBJ1-2	-	CASSLNVGSGGSGYTF	TGTGCCAGCAGCTTAAATGTAGGCTCGGGGGGAAGTGGCTACACCTTC
TRBD2	TRBV4-2	TRBJ2-4	-	CASSQEATGGGRNIQYF	TGTGCCAGCAGCCAAGAGGCAACGGGAGGGGGGAGGAACATTCAGTACTTC